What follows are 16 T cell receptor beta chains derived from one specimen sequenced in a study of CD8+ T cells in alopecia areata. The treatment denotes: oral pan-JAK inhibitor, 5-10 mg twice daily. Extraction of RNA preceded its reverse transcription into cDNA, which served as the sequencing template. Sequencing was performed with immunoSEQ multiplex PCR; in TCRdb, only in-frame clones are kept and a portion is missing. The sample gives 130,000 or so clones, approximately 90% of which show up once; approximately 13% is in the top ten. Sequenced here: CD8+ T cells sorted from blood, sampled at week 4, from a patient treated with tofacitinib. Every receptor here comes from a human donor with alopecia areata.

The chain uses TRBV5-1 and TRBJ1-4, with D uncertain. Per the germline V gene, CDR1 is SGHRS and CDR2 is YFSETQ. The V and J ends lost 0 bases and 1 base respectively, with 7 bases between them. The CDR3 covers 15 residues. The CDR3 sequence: CASSLDQRTNEKLFF. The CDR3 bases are TGCGCCAGCAGCTTGGATCAGCGAACTAATGAAAAACTGTTTTTT.

This CDR3 reads CASSDRQFF. The CDR3 DNA follows: TGTGCCAGCAGTGACCGGCAGTTCTTC. The chain couples TRBV6-1 to TRBJ2-1, with unresolved D. CDR3 length: 9 residues. The V gene lost 3 bases and the J gene lost 12 bases, with 3 bases spanning the gap. Germline CDR1 reads MNHNS; CDR2 reads SASEGT.

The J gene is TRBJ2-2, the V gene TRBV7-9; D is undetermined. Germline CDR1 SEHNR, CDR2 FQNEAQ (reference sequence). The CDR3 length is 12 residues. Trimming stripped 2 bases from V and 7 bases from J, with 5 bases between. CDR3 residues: CASSLIVGELFF. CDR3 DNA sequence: TGTGCCAGCAGCTTAATTGTCGGGGAGCTGTTTTTT.

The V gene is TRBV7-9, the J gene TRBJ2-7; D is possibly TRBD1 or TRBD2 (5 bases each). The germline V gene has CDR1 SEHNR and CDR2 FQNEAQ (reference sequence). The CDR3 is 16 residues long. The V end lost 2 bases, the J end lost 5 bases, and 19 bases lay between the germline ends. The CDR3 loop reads CASSLRQRRGDHEQYF. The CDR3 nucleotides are TGTGCCAGCAGCTTAAGGCAACGGAGAGGGGACCACGAGCAGTACTTC.

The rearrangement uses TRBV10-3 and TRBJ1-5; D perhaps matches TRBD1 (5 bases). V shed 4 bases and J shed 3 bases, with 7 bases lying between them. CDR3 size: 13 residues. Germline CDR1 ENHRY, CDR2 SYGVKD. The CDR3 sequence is CAISGGSNQPQHF. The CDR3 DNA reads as TGTGCCATCAGTGGGGGGTCCAATCAGCCCCAGCATTTT.

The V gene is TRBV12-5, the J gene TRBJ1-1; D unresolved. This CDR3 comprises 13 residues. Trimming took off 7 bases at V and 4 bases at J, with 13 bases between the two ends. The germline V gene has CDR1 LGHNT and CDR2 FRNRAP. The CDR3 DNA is TGTGCTAGTGCCCTGACAATCGGCACTGAAGCTTTCTTT. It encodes CASALTIGTEAFF.

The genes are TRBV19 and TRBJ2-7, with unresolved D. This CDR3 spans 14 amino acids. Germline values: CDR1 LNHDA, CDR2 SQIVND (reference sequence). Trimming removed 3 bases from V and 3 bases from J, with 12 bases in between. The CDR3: CASSMAALDYEQYF. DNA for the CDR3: TGTGCCAGTAGTATGGCGGCCCTGGACTACGAGCAGTACTTC.

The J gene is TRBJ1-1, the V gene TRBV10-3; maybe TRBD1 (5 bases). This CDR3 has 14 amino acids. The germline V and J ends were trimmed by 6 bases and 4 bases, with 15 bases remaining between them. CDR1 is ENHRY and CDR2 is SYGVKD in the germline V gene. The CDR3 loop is CAISHGDEGTEAFF. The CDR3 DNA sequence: TGTGCCATCAGCCACGGGGACGAGGGCACTGAAGCTTTCTTT.

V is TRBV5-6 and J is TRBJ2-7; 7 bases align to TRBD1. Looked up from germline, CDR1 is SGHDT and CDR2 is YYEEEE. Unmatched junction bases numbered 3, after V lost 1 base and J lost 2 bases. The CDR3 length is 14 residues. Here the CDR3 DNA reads TGTGCCAGCAGCTTGTTGACAGGGCCCTACGAGCAGTACTTC. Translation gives CASSLLTGPYEQYF. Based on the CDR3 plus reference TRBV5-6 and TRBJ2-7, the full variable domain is DAGVTQSPTHLIKTRGQQVTLRCSPKSGHDTVSWYQQALGQGPQFIFQYYEEEERQRGNFPDRFSGHQFPNYSSELNVNALLLGDSALYLCASSLLTGPYEQYFGPGTRLTVT.

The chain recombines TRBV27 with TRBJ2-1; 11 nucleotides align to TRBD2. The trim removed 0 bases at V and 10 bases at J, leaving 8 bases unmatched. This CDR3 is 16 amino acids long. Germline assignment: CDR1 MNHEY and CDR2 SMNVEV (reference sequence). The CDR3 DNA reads TGTGCCAGCAGTTTATCGGTAGGCCTAGCGGGGGGCGAGCAGTTCTTC. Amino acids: CASSLSVGLAGGEQFF.

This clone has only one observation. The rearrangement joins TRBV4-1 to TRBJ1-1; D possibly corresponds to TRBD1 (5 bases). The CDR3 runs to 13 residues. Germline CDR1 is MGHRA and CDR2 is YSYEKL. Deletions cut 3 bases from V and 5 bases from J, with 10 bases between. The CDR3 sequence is CASSQGVGTEAFF. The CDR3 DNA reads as TGCGCCAGCAGCCAGGGGGTTGGGACTGAAGCTTTCTTT.

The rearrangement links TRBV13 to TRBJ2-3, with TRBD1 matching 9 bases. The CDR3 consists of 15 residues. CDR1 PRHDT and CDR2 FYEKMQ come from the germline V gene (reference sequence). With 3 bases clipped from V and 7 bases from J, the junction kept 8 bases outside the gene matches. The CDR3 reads CASSFGTGPSYTQYF. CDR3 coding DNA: TGTGCCAGCAGCTTCGGGACAGGGCCTTCCTATACGCAGTATTTT. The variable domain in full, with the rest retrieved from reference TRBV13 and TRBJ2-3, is AAGVIQSPRHLIKEKRETATLKCYPIPRHDTVYWYQQGPGQDPQFLISFYEKMQSDKGSIPDRFSAQQFSDYHSELNMSSLELGDSALYFCASSFGTGPSYTQYFGPGTRLTVL.

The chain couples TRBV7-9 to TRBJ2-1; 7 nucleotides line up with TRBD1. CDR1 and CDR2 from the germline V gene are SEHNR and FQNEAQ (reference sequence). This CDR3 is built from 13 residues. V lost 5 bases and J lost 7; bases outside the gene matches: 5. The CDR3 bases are TGTGCCAGCAGCCAGGACAGGAGAAATGAGCAGTTCTTC. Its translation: CASSQDRRNEQFF.

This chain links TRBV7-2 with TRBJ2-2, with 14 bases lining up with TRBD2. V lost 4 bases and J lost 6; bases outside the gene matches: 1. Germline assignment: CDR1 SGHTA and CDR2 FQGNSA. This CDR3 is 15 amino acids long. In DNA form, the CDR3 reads TGTGCCAGCAGCTCGGGACTAGCGGGAGCCGGGGAGCTGTTTTTT. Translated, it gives CASSSGLAGAGELFF.

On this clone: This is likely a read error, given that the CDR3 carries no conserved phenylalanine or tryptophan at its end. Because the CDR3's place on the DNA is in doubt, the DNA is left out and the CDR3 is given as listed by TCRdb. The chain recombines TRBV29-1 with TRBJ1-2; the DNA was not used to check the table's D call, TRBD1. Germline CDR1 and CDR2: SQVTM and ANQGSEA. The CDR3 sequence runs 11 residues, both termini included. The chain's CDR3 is CSVEDRSGQGI.

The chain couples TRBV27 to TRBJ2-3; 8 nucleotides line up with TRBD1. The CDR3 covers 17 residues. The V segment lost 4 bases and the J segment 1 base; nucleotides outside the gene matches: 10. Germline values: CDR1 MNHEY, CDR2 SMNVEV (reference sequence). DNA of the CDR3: TGTGCCAGCAGTTCAATTTTGACAGGGGCCCGCACAGATACGCAGTATTTT. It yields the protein CASSSILTGARTDTQYF.